This T cell receptor beta chain stems from a study of shared T cell receptors in the human thymus. The J segment lost 5 bases and the V segment lost 7 bases, leaving 14 bases of the junction unmatched. Germline CDR1 and CDR2: SNHLY and FYNNEI. The CDR3 has 15 residues. This clone was picked up a small number of times. The assay was immunoSEQ multiplex PCR, and TCRdb's table has in-frame clones only and misses some. The table has approximately 760,000 clones, 70% to 90% seen once; the top ten hold roughly 0.01%. The data also belong to a second study, concerning human thymus T cells. In that study: The donor group consisted of healthy Finnish infants who were having corrective surgery for congenital heart defects. Thymic resections from corrective heart surgery supplied the tissue. Repertoires sampled from thymus and blood appeared biased in V and J gene usage. Thymic repertoires overlap heavily among unrelated individuals, related research has reported.

The TCR was taken from a girl less than two years old with a congenital heart defect. Sequenced sample: thymocytes. This rearrangement joins TRBV2 to TRBJ2-7; 7 nucleotides match TRBD2. The CDR3 reads CASTSKRGSRDEQYF. The CDR3 DNA sequence: TGTGCCAGCACCTCAAAGCGGGGCTCGCGCGACGAGCAGTACTTC. Combining the CDR3 with reference TRBV2 and TRBJ2-7 gives the whole variable domain EPEVTQTPSHQVTQMGQEVILRCVPISNHLYFYWYRQILGQKVEFLVSFYNNEISEKSEIFDDQFSVERPDGSNFTLKIRSTKLEDSAMYFCASTSKRGSRDEQYFGPGTRLTVT.